The rows below give T cell receptor beta chains drawn from one sample of a study of long-term antiretroviral therapy in people with HIV. Profiled with immunoSEQ multiplex PCR; TCRdb holds only in-frame clones, not every one. The top ten hold just under 8.5% of the sample, which has under 30,000 clones, about 85% seen once. The sample here was unsorted PBMCs, taken 3 years after starting antiretroviral therapy. The source is a man aged 40-49 years with HIV. Both conserved end residues are part of each CDR3. A D gene is named only where the DNA matches it firmly. Not every row has a clone size; where given, it reads once, few, many or a size class.

>TRBV30|-|TRBD1|TRBJ1-6
CAWSVPHLTGVYGSPLHF
TGTGCCTGGAGTGTCCCCCACCTTACAGGGGTATATGGTTCACCCCTCCACTTT
>TRBV19|-|TRBD1|TRBJ2-6
CASSISGTGGPFIPSGANVLTF
TGTGCCAGTAGTATATCCGGGACAGGGGGCCCATTCATCCCCTCTGGGGCCAACGTCCTGACTTTC
>TRBV21-1|-|-|TRBJ2-5
CASSGQVQETQYF
TGTGCCAGCAGCGGACAGGTCCAAGAGACCCAGTACTTC
>TRBV4-1|-|TRBD2|TRBJ2-7
CASSQDWPGGSYEQYF
TGCGCCAGCAGCCAAGATTGGCCGGGGGGGAGCTACGAGCAGTACTTC
>TRBV6-1|-|-|TRBJ2-1
CASREAGVDEQFF
TGTGCCAGCAGGGAGGCAGGGGTCGATGAGCAGTTCTTC
>TRBV28|-|-|TRBJ1-2
CASSFAYGYTF
TGTGCCAGCAGTTTTGCCTATGGCTACACCTTC
>TRBV18|-|-|TRBJ1-2
CASSPNQAETYGYTF
TGTGCCAGCTCACCGAATCAGGCGGAGACCTATGGCTACACCTTC
>TRBV5-6|-|-|TRBJ1-3
CASSLQGSGNTIYF
TGTGCCAGCAGCTTACAGGGTTCTGGAAACACCATATATTTT
>TRBV6-6|-|-|TRBJ2-7
CASSWDGPYEQYF
TGTGCCAGCAGTTGGGACGGCCCCTACGAGCAGTACTTC
>TRBV15|-|-|TRBJ1-1
CATSRRTGPEAEAFF
TGTGCCACCAGCCGGAGGACGGGTCCCGAGGCTGAAGCTTTCTTT
>TRBV29-1|-|TRBD1|TRBJ2-5
CSTGQGQETQYF
TGCAGCACCGGACAGGGCCAAGAGACCCAGTACTTC
>TRBV4-1|-|-|TRBJ1-1
CASSLVYMGTNTEAFF
TGCGCCAGCAGCCTTGTTTACATGGGGACGAACACTGAAGCTTTCTTT
>TRBV7-8|once|TRBD1|TRBJ2-7
CASSWGDRGHEQYF
TGTGCCAGCAGCTGGGGGGACAGGGGCCACGAGCAGTACTTC
>TRBV13|-|TRBD2|TRBJ2-7
CASSFAQPGGFEQYF
TGTGCCAGCAGCTTTGCACAGCCGGGAGGGTTCGAGCAGTACTTC
>TRBV6-5|-|-|TRBJ2-3
CASASTDTQYF
TGTGCCAGCGCTAGCACAGATACGCAGTATTTT
>TRBV5-1|-|TRBD1|TRBJ1-1
CASSIGQGNTEAFF
TGCGCCAGCAGCATAGGACAGGGGAACACTGAAGCTTTCTTT
>TRBV5-6|-|TRBD1|TRBJ2-7
CASSLGDRGVYEQYF
TGTGCCAGCAGCTTGGGGGACAGGGGTGTCTACGAGCAGTACTTC
>TRBV7-8|once|-|TRBJ2-7
CASSFGMGSSYEQYF
TGTGCCAGCAGCTTTGGTATGGGTAGCTCCTACGAGCAGTACTTC
>TRBV7-8|few|-|TRBJ1-2
CASSLDGAHGYTF
TGTGCCAGCAGCTTAGATGGGGCTCATGGCTACACCTTC
>TRBV6-1|-|-|TRBJ1-1
CASRTEYKAFF
TGTGCCAGCAGGACCGAATACAAAGCTTTCTTT
>TRBV5-4|-|-|TRBJ2-7
CASRLIPTGEQYF
TGTGCCAGCAGATTGATTCCAACGGGCGAGCAGTACTTC
>TRBV5-4|once|TRBD1|TRBJ1-1
CASSASTGRNEAFF
TGTGCCAGCAGCGCATCGACAGGGCGAAATGAAGCTTTCTTT
>TRBV5-4|-|TRBD1|TRBJ1-2
CASSFGQGLNYGYTF
TGTGCCAGCAGCTTCGGACAGGGGTTGAACTATGGCTACACCTTC
>TRBV9|-|-|TRBJ2-7
CASSVAEGEQYF
TGTGCCAGCAGCGTAGCTGAGGGCGAGCAGTACTTC
>TRBV30|-|-|TRBJ1-1
CAWSVGVTNTEAFF
TGTGCCTGGAGTGTGGGGGTAACGAACACTGAAGCTTTCTTT
>TRBV5-5|-|-|TRBJ1-1
CASSRLSVNTEAFF
TGTGCCAGCAGCCGCCTGTCAGTGAACACTGAAGCTTTCTTT
>TRBV6-5|-|-|TRBJ2-4
CASATGGMDIQYF
TGTGCCAGCGCCACCGGGGGAATGGACATTCAGTACTTC
>TRBV7-3|-|TRBD2|TRBJ2-3
CASSLRGVETSGSSPTDTQYF
TGTGCCAGCAGCTTACGAGGTGTGGAGACTAGCGGGAGTAGTCCCACAGATACGCAGTATTTT
>TRBV11-1|-|TRBD1|TRBJ1-2
CASSLFPGTGGLNYGYTF
TGTGCCAGCAGCTTATTCCCTGGGACAGGGGGTCTGAACTATGGCTACACCTTC
>TRBV20-1|-|-|TRBJ1-3
CSAKGGNTIYF
TGCAGTGCAAAGGGGGGAAACACCATATATTTT
>TRBV6-5|-|TRBD2|TRBJ2-4
CASSPLSGTENIQYF
TGTGCCAGCAGTCCCCTTAGCGGGACGGAAAACATTCAGTACTTC
>TRBV5-5|-|-|TRBJ2-7
CASSLGAPGLLLTRSYEQYF
TGTGCCAGCAGCTTGGGGGCACCGGGACTCCTCCTAACTAGGTCCTACGAGCAGTACTTC
>TRBV5-6|-|-|TRBJ2-1
CASSSSGGGLYNEQFF
TGTGCCAGCAGCTCCAGTGGCGGGGGCCTCTACAATGAGCAGTTCTTC
>TRBV5-1|few|-|TRBJ1-1
CASSLTPTGMNTEAFF
TGCGCCAGCAGCCTTACCCCAACAGGGATGAACACTGAAGCTTTCTTT
>TRBV15|-|-|TRBJ2-7
CATSTGNTRTSYEQYF
TGTGCCACCAGCACCGGAAACACGAGGACATCCTACGAGCAGTACTTC
>TRBV5-6|-|TRBD2|TRBJ2-1
CASSFGAGGSEQFF
TGTGCCAGCAGCTTTGGTGCGGGAGGGTCTGAGCAGTTCTTC
>TRBV6-6|-|-|TRBJ2-6
CASSPSSGANVLTF
TGTGCCAGCAGTCCAAGCTCTGGGGCCAACGTCCTGACTTTC
>TRBV11-2|-|TRBD1|TRBJ1-1
CASSFGTGGTEAFF
TGTGCCAGCAGCTTTGGGACAGGCGGCACTGAAGCTTTCTTT
>TRBV19|-|TRBD1|TRBJ2-2
CASSKPGQGGGELFF
TGTGCCAGTAGCAAACCGGGACAGGGGGGCGGGGAGCTGTTTTTT
>TRBV7-9|-|TRBD2|TRBJ2-2
CASSRGLVRTGELFF
TGTGCCAGCAGCCGCGGACTAGTGCGCACCGGGGAGCTGTTTTTT
>TRBV6-5|-|-|TRBJ1-2
CASSYSGGGYGYTF
TGTGCCAGCAGTTACTCAGGGGGAGGCTATGGCTACACCTTC
>TRBV9|once|-|TRBJ1-2
CASSVGGHYGYTF
TGTGCCAGCAGCGTAGGAGGGCACTATGGCTACACCTTC
>TRBV5-6|-|-|TRBJ1-2
CASSLGPSYGYTF
TGTGCCAGCAGCTTGGGACCGTCCTATGGCTACACCTTC
>TRBV7-2|-|-|TRBJ2-2
CASSLIKGGAGELFF
TGTGCCAGCAGCTTAATCAAGGGGGGGGCCGGGGAGCTGTTTTTT
>TRBV30|once|-|TRBJ2-7
CACLPNGGYEQYF
TGTGCCTGCCTACCGAACGGTGGGTACGAGCAGTACTTC
>TRBV13|-|TRBD1|TRBJ2-5
CASSLDREETQYF
TGTGCCAGCAGCCTCGACAGGGAGGAGACCCAGTACTTC
>TRBV7-3|-|-|TRBJ2-7
CASSSTGNEQYF
TGTGCCAGCAGCTCGACGGGGAACGAGCAGTACTTC
>TRBV23-1|-|-|TRBJ1-5
CASSHVVNQPQHF
TGCGCCAGCAGTCATGTAGTGAATCAGCCCCAGCATTTT
>TRBV29-1|-|TRBD2|TRBJ2-2
CSVGTSTGELFF
TGCAGCGTGGGGACTAGCACCGGGGAGCTGTTTTTT
>TRBV5-1|-|-|TRBJ2-5
CASSPRTLVETQYF
TGCGCCAGCAGCCCCCGGACCCTTGTAGAGACCCAGTACTTC
>TRBV6-5|-|TRBD1|TRBJ2-7
CASSPGQNFYEQYF
TGTGCCAGCAGTCCGGGACAGAACTTCTACGAGCAGTACTTC
>TRBV6-1|once|TRBD1|TRBJ1-2
CASSAGQMYGYTF
TGTGCCAGCAGTGCGGGACAGATGTATGGCTACACCTTC
>TRBV13|-|TRBD1|TRBJ2-1
CASSFRDRNNEQFF
TGTGCCAGCAGCTTCCGGGACAGAAACAATGAGCAGTTCTTC
>TRBV5-1|-|-|TRBJ1-1
CASSLDGTNTEAFF
TGCGCCAGCAGCTTGGACGGGACCAACACTGAAGCTTTCTTT